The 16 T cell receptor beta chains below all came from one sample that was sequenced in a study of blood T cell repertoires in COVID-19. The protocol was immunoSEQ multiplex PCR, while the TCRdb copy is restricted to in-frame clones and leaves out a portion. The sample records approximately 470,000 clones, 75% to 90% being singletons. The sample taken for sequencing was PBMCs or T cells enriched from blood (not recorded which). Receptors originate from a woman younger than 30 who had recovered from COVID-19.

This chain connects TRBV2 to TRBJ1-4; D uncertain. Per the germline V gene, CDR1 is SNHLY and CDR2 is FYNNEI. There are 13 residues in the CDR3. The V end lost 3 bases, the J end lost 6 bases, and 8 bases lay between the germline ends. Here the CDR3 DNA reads TGTGCCAGCAGTGAGGGCCATTATGAAAAACTGTTTTTT. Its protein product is CASSEGHYEKLFF.

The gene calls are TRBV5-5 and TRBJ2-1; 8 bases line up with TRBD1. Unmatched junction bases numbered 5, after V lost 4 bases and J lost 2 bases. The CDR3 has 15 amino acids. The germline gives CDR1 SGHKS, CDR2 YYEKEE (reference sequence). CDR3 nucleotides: TGTGCCAGCAGCCCCAGACAGGGGACCTACAATGAGCAGTTCTTC. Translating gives CASSPRQGTYNEQFF.

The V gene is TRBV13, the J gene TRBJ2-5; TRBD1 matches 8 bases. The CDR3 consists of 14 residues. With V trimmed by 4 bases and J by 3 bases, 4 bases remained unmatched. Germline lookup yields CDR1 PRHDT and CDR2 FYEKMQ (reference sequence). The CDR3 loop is CASSSGGNKETQYF. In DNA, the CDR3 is TGTGCCAGCAGCTCAGGGGGCAATAAAGAGACCCAGTACTTC.

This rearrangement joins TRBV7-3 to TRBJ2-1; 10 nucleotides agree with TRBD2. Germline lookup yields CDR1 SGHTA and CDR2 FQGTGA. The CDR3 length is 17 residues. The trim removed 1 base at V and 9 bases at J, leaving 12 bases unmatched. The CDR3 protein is CASSLRRAGGPLAEQFF. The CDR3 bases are TGTGCCAGCAGCTTAAGGAGAGCGGGGGGGCCATTGGCTGAGCAGTTCTTC.

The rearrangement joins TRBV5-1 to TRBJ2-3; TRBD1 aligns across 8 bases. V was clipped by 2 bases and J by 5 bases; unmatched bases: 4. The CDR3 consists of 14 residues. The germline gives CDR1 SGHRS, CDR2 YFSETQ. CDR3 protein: CASSFGQGEDTQYF. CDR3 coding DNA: TGCGCCAGCAGCTTTGGACAGGGTGAAGATACGCAGTATTTT.

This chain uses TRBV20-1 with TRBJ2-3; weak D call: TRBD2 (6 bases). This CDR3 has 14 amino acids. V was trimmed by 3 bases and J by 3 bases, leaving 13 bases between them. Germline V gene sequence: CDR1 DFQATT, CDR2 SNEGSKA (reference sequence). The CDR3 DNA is TGCAGTGCTAGTGGAGGTGGGGGGACAGATACGCAGTATTTT. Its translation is CSASGGGGTDTQYF.

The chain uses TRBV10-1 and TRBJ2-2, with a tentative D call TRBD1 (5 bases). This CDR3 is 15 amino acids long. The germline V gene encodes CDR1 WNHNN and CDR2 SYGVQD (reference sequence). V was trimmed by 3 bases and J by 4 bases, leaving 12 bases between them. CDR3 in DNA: TGCGCCAGCAGTGATGCGAAGGGGCGCACCGGGGAGCTGTTTTTT. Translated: CASSDAKGRTGELFF.

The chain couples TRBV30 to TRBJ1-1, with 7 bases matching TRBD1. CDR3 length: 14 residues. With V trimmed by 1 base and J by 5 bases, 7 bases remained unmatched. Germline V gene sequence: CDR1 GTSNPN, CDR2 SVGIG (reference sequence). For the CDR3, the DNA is TGTGCCTGGAGTGCAACAGGGGTTTGGACTGAAGCTTTCTTT. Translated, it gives CAWSATGVWTEAFF.

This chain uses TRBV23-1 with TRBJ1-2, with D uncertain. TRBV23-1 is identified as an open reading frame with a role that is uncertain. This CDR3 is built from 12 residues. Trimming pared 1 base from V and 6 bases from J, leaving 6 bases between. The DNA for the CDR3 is TGCGCCAGCAGTCAATTGACAAATGGCTACACCTTC. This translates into CASSQLTNGYTF.

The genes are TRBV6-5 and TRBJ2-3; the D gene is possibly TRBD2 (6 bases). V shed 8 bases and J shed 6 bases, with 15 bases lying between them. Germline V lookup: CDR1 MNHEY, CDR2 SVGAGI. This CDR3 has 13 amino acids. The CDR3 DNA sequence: TGTGCCAGCGGGGGGTACTCGTCGGATACGCAGTATTTT. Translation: CASGGYSSDTQYF.

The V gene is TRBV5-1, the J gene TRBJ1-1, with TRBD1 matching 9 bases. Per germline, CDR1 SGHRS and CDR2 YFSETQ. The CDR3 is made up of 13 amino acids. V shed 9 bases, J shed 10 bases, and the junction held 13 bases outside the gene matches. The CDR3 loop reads CATRPQDRGRAFF. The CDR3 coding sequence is TGCGCCACCAGACCGCAGGACAGGGGAAGAGCTTTCTTT.

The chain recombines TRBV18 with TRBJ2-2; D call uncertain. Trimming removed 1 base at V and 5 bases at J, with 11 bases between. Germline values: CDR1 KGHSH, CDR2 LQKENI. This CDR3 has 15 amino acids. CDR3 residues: CASSPRGVRTGELFF. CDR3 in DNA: TGTGCCAGCTCACCACGTGGCGTCAGGACCGGGGAGCTGTTTTTT.

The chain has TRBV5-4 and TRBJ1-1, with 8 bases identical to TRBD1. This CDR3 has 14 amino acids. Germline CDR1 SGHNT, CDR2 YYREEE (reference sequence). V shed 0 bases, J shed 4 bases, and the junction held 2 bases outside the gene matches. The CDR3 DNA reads TGTGCCAGCAGCTTGGAGACAGGGGTCACTGAAGCTTTCTTT. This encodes CASSLETGVTEAFF. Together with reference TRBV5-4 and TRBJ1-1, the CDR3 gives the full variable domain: ETGVTQSPTHLIKTRGQQVTLRCSSQSGHNTVSWYQQALGQGPQFIFQYYREEENGRGNFPPRFSGLQFPNYSSELNVNALELDDSALYLCASSLETGVTEAFFGQGTRLTVV.

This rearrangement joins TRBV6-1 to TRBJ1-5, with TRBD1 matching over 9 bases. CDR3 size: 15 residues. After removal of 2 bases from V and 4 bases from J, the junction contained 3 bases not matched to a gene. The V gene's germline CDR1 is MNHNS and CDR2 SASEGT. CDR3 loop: CASSEPGTGNQPQHF. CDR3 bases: TGTGCCAGCAGTGAACCCGGGACAGGGAATCAGCCCCAGCATTTT.

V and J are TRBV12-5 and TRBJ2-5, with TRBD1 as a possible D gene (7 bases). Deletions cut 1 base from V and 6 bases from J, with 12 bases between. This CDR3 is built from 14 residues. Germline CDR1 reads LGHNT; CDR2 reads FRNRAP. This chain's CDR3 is CASGLASGGQTQYF. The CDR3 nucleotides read TGTGCTAGTGGTTTGGCCTCAGGGGGGCAGACCCAGTACTTC.

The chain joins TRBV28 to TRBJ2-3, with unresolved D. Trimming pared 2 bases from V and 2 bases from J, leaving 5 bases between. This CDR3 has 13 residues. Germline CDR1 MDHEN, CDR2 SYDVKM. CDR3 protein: CASSLEVTDTQYF. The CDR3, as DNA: TGTGCCAGCAGTTTAGAGGTCACAGATACGCAGTATTTT.